Presented here are 24 T cell receptor beta chains from one specimen sequenced in a study of shared clonotypes between healthy human individuals. The repertoire was sequenced with immunoSEQ multiplex PCR; TCRdb's copy has only in-frame clones and lacks some. The sample lists approximately 2,000,000 clones, around 90% seen once, with more than 0.35% in the top ten. The sample was naive CD4+ T cells from PBMCs. Specified subset: CD45RA+ positively selected. These receptors were obtained from a man between 18 and 29 years old in good health. Some clones in this sample may be carry-over from other donors' samples.

This chain joins TRBV19 and TRBJ1-2; D gene unclear. The CDR3 is 13 amino acids. V gave up 3 bases and J gave up 4 bases, with 9 bases separating them. CDR1 LNHDA and CDR2 SQIVND come from the germline V gene (reference sequence). The CDR3 nucleotides read TGTGCCAGTAGTATTCGGGCAGGCTATGGCTACACCTTC. Translation: CASSIRAGYGYTF.

Points on this clone: Other DNA sequences of this sample code for an identical CDR3. V gene TRBV5-4 combines with J gene TRBJ2-2, with D possibly TRBD2 on 5 matching bases. The germline CDR1 and CDR2 sequences are SGHNT and YYREEE (reference sequence). CDR3 length: 13 amino acids. Trimming left V 4 bases short and J 6 bases short, with 10 bases between. CDR3 in DNA: TGTGCCAGCAGCCTTTTGGAGGCCGGGGAGCTGTTTTTT. This gives the protein CASSLLEAGELFF. Full variable domain (missing parts from reference TRBV5-4 and TRBJ2-2): ETGVTQSPTHLIKTRGQQVTLRCSSQSGHNTVSWYQQALGQGPQFIFQYYREEENGRGNFPPRFSGLQFPNYSSELNVNALELDDSALYLCASSLLEAGELFFGEGSRLTVL.

V usage is TRBV5-1 and J usage is TRBJ2-1; weak D call: TRBD1 (6 bases). There are 16 residues in the CDR3. V lost 4 bases, J lost 2 bases, and 16 bases lay in between. Germline V gene sequence: CDR1 SGHRS, CDR2 YFSETQ. The CDR3, as DNA: TGCGCCAGCAGCCAAGACAGGACTCGGACCTACAATGAGCAGTTCTTC. Translating gives CASSQDRTRTYNEQFF.

The genes are TRBV28 and TRBJ2-1; TRBD1 matches at 9 bases. Germline assignment: CDR1 MDHEN and CDR2 SYDVKM. Germline trimming cut 2 bases from V and 8 bases from J; bases unmatched to any gene: 7. The CDR3 extends over 15 amino acids. The CDR3 DNA follows: TGTGCCAGCAGTTTAGTGGGACAGGGTCGCGATGAGCAGTTCTTC. Amino acids: CASSLVGQGRDEQFF.

V is TRBV4-1 and J is TRBJ1-6; D call uncertain. The CDR3 extends over 15 amino acids. Deletions cut 1 base from V and 5 bases from J, with 9 bases between. Looked up from germline, CDR1 is MGHRA and CDR2 is YSYEKL. The CDR3 reads CASSQAVGDNSPLHF. The CDR3 DNA is TGCGCCAGCAGCCAAGCGGTGGGAGATAATTCACCCCTCCACTTT.

The V and J genes are TRBV30 and TRBJ2-7; 8 bases are shared with TRBD1. The CDR3 runs to 15 residues. J gave up 1 base and V 3 bases, and 8 bases lay outside the gene matches. The germline V gene has CDR1 GTSNPN and CDR2 SVGIG (reference sequence). The CDR3 loop is CAWRTRGHPSYEQYF. The CDR3 DNA is TGTGCCTGGAGGACCAGGGGGCATCCGTCCTACGAGCAGTACTTC.

The chain has TRBV5-1 and TRBJ2-7; D may be TRBD1 or TRBD2 (7 bases each). CDR3 length equals 15 residues. Germline V gives CDR1 SGHRS, CDR2 YFSETQ. V gave up 2 bases and J gave up 3 bases, with 15 bases separating them. The CDR3: CASSLRGDSNYEQYF. Written as DNA, the CDR3 is TGCGCCAGCAGCTTACGGGGGGACAGCAACTACGAGCAGTACTTC.

The chain couples TRBV4-1 to TRBJ2-3, with TRBD2 identical over 10 bases. Germline values: CDR1 MGHRA, CDR2 YSYEKL. After removal of 4 bases from V and 5 bases from J, the junction contained 0 bases not matched to a gene. The CDR3 length is 13 residues. The CDR3 here is CASSRLAGDTQYF. CDR3 nucleotide sequence: TGCGCCAGCAGCCGACTAGCGGGAGATACGCAGTATTTT.

V gene TRBV28 combines with J gene TRBJ1-2, with D perhaps TRBD1 (5 bases). From germline, CDR1 is MDHEN and CDR2 SYDVKM. The CDR3 length is 13 residues. Trimming removed 6 bases at V and 7 bases at J, with 15 bases between. DNA of the CDR3: TGTGCCAGCAGCCGACCTCAGGGCCTTGGCTACACCTTC. Amino acid sequence: CASSRPQGLGYTF.

This chain joins TRBV7-9 and TRBJ2-2, with TRBD2 matching 15 bases. CDR1 and CDR2 (germline): SEHNR, FQNEAQ (reference sequence). V shed 4 bases, J shed 4 bases, and the junction held 1 base outside the gene matches. The CDR3 sequence is 16 residues long. CDR3 sequence: CASSSGLAGGTGELFF. For the CDR3, the DNA is TGTGCCAGCAGCTCGGGACTAGCGGGAGGCACCGGGGAGCTGTTTTTT. The complete variable domain, with remaining parts taken from reference TRBV7-9 and TRBJ2-2, reads DTGVSQNPRHKITKRGQNVTFRCDPISEHNRLYWYRQTLGQGPEFLTYFQNEAQLEKSRLLSDRFSAERPKGSFSTLEIQRTEQGDSAMYLCASSSGLAGGTGELFFGEGSRLTVL.

This clone appeared once. The same CDR3 can be traced to other DNA sequences in this sample. This chain uses TRBV6-5 with TRBJ1-2, with D perhaps TRBD1 (5 bases). Germline values: CDR1 MNHEY, CDR2 SVGAGI. Deletions cut 0 bases from V and 8 bases from J, with 10 bases between. This CDR3 region has 13 residues. The CDR3 reads CASSYSGGYGYTF. The DNA of the CDR3 is TGTGCCAGCAGTTACTCTGGGGGGTACGGCTACACCTTC.

This chain connects TRBV5-5 to TRBJ2-7; the D is unclear. The germline gives CDR1 SGHKS, CDR2 YYEKEE (reference sequence). V gave up 4 bases and J gave up 5 bases, with 16 bases separating them. There are 14 residues in the CDR3. The CDR3 spells CASSTTAQAHEQYF. CDR3 nucleotide sequence: TGTGCCAGCAGCACGACGGCCCAGGCCCACGAGCAGTACTTC.

This clone came up once. The chain employs TRBV5-4 and TRBJ1-3; D possibly corresponds to TRBD1 (6 bases). Germline V lookup: CDR1 SGHNT, CDR2 YYREEE (reference sequence). The V end lost 3 bases, the J end lost 4 bases, and 11 bases lay between the germline ends. This CDR3 has 14 amino acids. Here the CDR3 DNA reads TGTGCCAGCAGCTCGGGGGCACCCGGAAACACCATATATTTT. Amino acids: CASSSGAPGNTIYF.

The V call is TRBV7-2, the J call TRBJ2-2, with 14 bases aligning to TRBD2. The CDR3 contains 19 residues. The germline V gene has CDR1 SGHTA and CDR2 FQGNSA. Losses at the gene ends were 3 bases for V and 7 bases for J; bases not matched to a gene: 13. DNA of the CDR3: TGTGCCAGCAGCTTGGGACTAGCGGGAGCTGGGTGGGGGTTCGGGGAGCTGTTTTTT. Encoded protein: CASSLGLAGAGWGFGELFF.

The genes are TRBV18 and TRBJ1-1, with 9 bases aligning to TRBD1. The CDR3 spans 14 residues. V gave up 4 bases and J gave up 5 bases; unmatched junction bases: 5. Germline CDR1 reads KGHSH; CDR2 reads LQKENI. CDR3 bases: TGTGCCAGCTCACAGACAGGGGGGGCGACTGAAGCTTTCTTT. Translating it yields CASSQTGGATEAFF.

Turning to this clone: Distinct nucleotide sequences in the sample also encode this CDR3. The chain carries TRBV6-5 and TRBJ1-2; D not certain. CDR3 length equals 14 residues. Trimming removed 0 bases at V and 4 bases at J, with 9 bases between. Germline V gene sequence: CDR1 MNHEY, CDR2 SVGAGI. Written as DNA, the CDR3 is TGTGCCAGCAGTTACTCCGGCCAGAGCTATGGCTACACCTTC. This sequence encodes CASSYSGQSYGYTF.

Regarding this clone: Other DNA sequences in the same sample also yield this CDR3. The rearrangement joins TRBV28 to TRBJ2-3, with a tentative D call TRBD2 (6 bases). The CDR3 has 13 residues. Per germline, CDR1 MDHEN and CDR2 SYDVKM. Deletions cut 5 bases from V and 3 bases from J, with 9 bases between. As DNA, the CDR3 is TGTGCCAGCAGTCCCGGGGGTACAGATACGCAGTATTTT. This gives the protein CASSPGGTDTQYF.

The rearrangement links TRBV29-1 to TRBJ2-7; 12 bases fit TRBD2. The germline V gene encodes CDR1 SQVTM and CDR2 ANQGSEA. The CDR3 extends over 14 amino acids. Trimming at V came to 7 bases and at J to 4 bases, leaving 8 bases not matched to a gene. The DNA for the CDR3 is TGCAGCGCAAGAGGACTAGCGGGATCTTACGAGCAGTACTTC. It yields the protein CSARGLAGSYEQYF.

V and J are TRBV28 and TRBJ2-1, with 8 bases aligning to TRBD2. V was pared by 6 bases and J by 3 bases, with 4 bases of the junction left unmatched. CDR1 is MDHEN and CDR2 is SYDVKM in the germline V gene. The CDR3 is 14 amino acids. The CDR3 coding sequence is TGTGCCAGCAGAACGGGACTAGTCTACAATGAGCAGTTCTTC. This translates into CASRTGLVYNEQFF.

The chain recombines TRBV7-2 with TRBJ1-2, with 9 bases fitting TRBD1. The CDR3 contains 15 residues. Germline CDR1 SGHTA, CDR2 FQGNSA. The ends lost 5 bases at V and 7 bases at J; junction bases unmatched: 11. In DNA form, the CDR3 reads TGTGCCAGCAGCATCCGGACAGGGGAAGGTGTTGGCTACACCTTC. It specifies CASSIRTGEGVGYTF.

This chain connects TRBV27 to TRBJ2-7; D ambiguous. V shed 4 bases and J shed 6 bases, with 7 bases lying between them. The CDR3 is made up of 11 amino acids. The germline CDR1 and CDR2 sequences are MNHEY and SMNVEV (reference sequence). The CDR3 sequence: CASSSLGEQYF. Written as DNA, the CDR3 is TGTGCCAGCAGTTCGCTGGGCGAGCAGTACTTC.

The chain joins TRBV28 to TRBJ2-5, with a weak D call TRBD2 (6 bases). Deletions cut 5 bases from V and 5 bases from J, with 21 bases between. Germline CDR1 reads MDHEN; CDR2 reads SYDVKM. The CDR3 has 16 amino acids. The CDR3 reads CASSIPGLPGRETQYF. The CDR3 DNA is TGTGCCAGCAGTATCCCGGGACTCCCTGGTCGGGAGACCCAGTACTTC.

The CDR3 region has the DNA TGTGCCAGCAGCGTAGCCGGGACAGGGGGCGACTATGGCTACACCTTC. The encoded protein is CASSVAGTGGDYGYTF. The chain couples TRBV9 to TRBJ1-2; 12 positions agree with TRBD1. The CDR3 loop spans 16 amino acids. Germline V gene sequence: CDR1 SGDLS, CDR2 YYNGEE. V was pared by 0 bases and J by 3 bases, with 3 bases of the junction left unmatched.

The CDR3 region is CASNPGQSSYNEQFF. The CDR3 DNA follows: TGCGCCAGCAACCCGGGACAGAGCTCCTACAATGAGCAGTTCTTC. The chain recombines TRBV10-2 with TRBJ2-1, with 7 nucleotides matching TRBD1. In germline, CDR1 is WSHSY, CDR2 SAAADI. The V gene end was trimmed by 7 bases and the J gene end by 0 bases; junction bases not matched to a gene: 6. The CDR3 is made up of 15 amino acids.